This entry concerns a single T cell receptor beta chain. The data belong to a study of blood T cell repertoires in COVID-19. Study-level information: Acute and convalescent COVID-19 samples came from the United States, Italy and Spain. T cells, B-cell-depleted T cells, or PBMCs supplied cDNA or gDNA.

The CDR3 is 17 residues long. V was clipped by 0 bases and J by 3 bases, with 17 bases between them. CDR1 and CDR2 (germline): SGHAT, FQNNGV. In the original analysis: Nucleated cell counts were estimated from reference gene primer amplification. Method: immunoSEQ multiplex PCR; TCRdb's copy keeps in-frame clones and lacks some. V, J and clone size were drawn from that table, and D and trimming were deduced from the DNA. This sample yields about 140,000 clones, of which 82% are seen a single time; about 4.3% belongs to the top ten. This receptor was identified in an elderly woman with acute or convalescent COVID-19. The sequencing sample was made of peripheral blood. The gene calls are TRBV11-2 and TRBJ2-5; D possibly corresponds to TRBD1 (5 bases). The CDR3 DNA reads as TGTGCCAGCAGCTTAGATACCAGGGTATTGACCAAAGAGACCCAGTACTTC. Protein sequence: CASSLDTRVLTKETQYF.